One and the same sample provided the 14 T cell receptor beta chains below, sequenced in a study of cytomegalovirus exposure and HLA in healthy donors. 60 Vbeta and 13 Jbeta primers were used in PCR. The assay was immunoSEQ multiplex PCR, and TCRdb's table has in-frame clones only and misses some. The data show more than 200,000 clones, 70% to 90% seen once. Sequenced: PBMCs. These receptors were collected from a human donor in good health.

This clone occurred once. This chain connects TRBV19 to TRBJ2-1, with 12 bases aligning to TRBD2. The V segment lost 6 bases and the J segment 8 bases; nucleotides outside the gene matches: 23. Germline V CDR1 and CDR2: LNHDA, SQIVND (reference sequence). There are 20 residues in the CDR3. CDR3 sequence: CASSNPHFLTSGRPTDEQFF. The CDR3 DNA reads as TGTGCCAGTAGCAACCCCCACTTTCTGACTAGCGGGAGACCCACTGATGAGCAGTTCTTC.

The chain uses TRBV29-1 and TRBJ1-1; D not resolved. This CDR3 is built from 11 residues. Trimming took 5 bases from V and 3 from J, leaving 7 bases between them. From germline, CDR1 is SQVTM and CDR2 ANQGSEA. CDR3 in DNA: TGCAGCGTTCTCCGGGACACTGAAGCTTTCTTT. Encoded protein: CSVLRDTEAFF.

The genes are TRBV30 and TRBJ1-4; TRBD1 matches at 11 bases. This CDR3 comprises 15 residues. The V segment lost 3 bases and the J segment 7 bases; nucleotides outside the gene matches: 7. Germline assignment: CDR1 GTSNPN and CDR2 SVGIG (reference sequence). For the CDR3, the DNA is TGTGCCTGGAGAGGACAGGGGGCAAAGGTTGAAAAACTGTTTTTT. Translating gives CAWRGQGAKVEKLFF.

The V gene is TRBV14, the J gene TRBJ1-2; no definite D call. This CDR3 has 16 residues. With 0 bases removed from V and 6 bases from J, the gap between germline ends came to 17 bases. CDR1 is SGHDN and CDR2 is FVKESK in the germline V gene. The CDR3 here is CASSQDLWGGENGYTF. DNA of the CDR3: TGTGCCAGCAGCCAAGATCTCTGGGGAGGTGAAAATGGCTACACCTTC.

The genes are TRBV29-1 and TRBJ1-1; TRBD1 matches 9 bases. With V trimmed by 7 bases and J by 4 bases, 10 bases remained unmatched. CDR1 is SQVTM, CDR2 ANQGSEA, per germline. The CDR3 is made up of 14 amino acids. CDR3 nucleotides: TGCAGCGCCCGATTGACAGGGGGGGGCACTGAAGCTTTCTTT. Translating it yields CSARLTGGGTEAFF.

The chain carries TRBV9 and TRBJ2-3, with 10 bases fitting TRBD2. This CDR3 comprises 16 residues. CDR1 and CDR2 (germline): SGDLS, YYNGEE. V shed 7 bases and J 5 bases; nucleotides not matched to a gene: 13. CDR3 DNA: TGTGCCAGCGAACCGGGGAAAGCGGGAGGGCTAGATACGCAGTATTTT. Residues: CASEPGKAGGLDTQYF.

The chain links TRBV7-9 to TRBJ2-2; TRBD1 might be the D (6 bases). The CDR3 has 19 amino acids. Trimming stripped 7 bases from V and 6 bases from J, with 30 bases between. Per germline, CDR1 SEHNR and CDR2 FQNEAQ (reference sequence). CDR3 sequence (DNA): TGTGCCAGCACACCAACTAGACCCAGGGGCCCAAAAGGTGCCGGGGAGCTGTTTTTT. Translation: CASTPTRPRGPKGAGELFF.

The sample holds a few counts of this clone. The V and J genes are TRBV27 and TRBJ2-1; TRBD2 matches at 7 bases. The CDR3 spans 16 residues. Germline V gene data show CDR1 as MNHEY and CDR2 as SMNVEV (reference sequence). Trimming cost V 7 bases and J 0 bases; bases outside gene matches: 9. The CDR3 reads CASTWGGISSYNEQFF. Here the CDR3 DNA reads TGTGCCAGCACCTGGGGGGGGATTAGCTCCTACAATGAGCAGTTCTTC.

This clone has only one observation. This sequence joins TRBV6-1 and TRBJ2-3; tentative D call: TRBD2 (6 bases). CDR1 and CDR2 from the germline V gene are MNHNS and SASEGT. There are 19 residues in the CDR3. V shed 2 bases and J shed 0 bases, with 21 bases lying between them. CDR3 amino acids: CASSEIPLAADTSTDTQYF. In DNA, the CDR3 is TGTGCCAGCAGTGAAATCCCTTTAGCGGCGGATACTAGCACAGATACGCAGTATTTT.

This chain joins TRBV9 and TRBJ2-2; the match to TRBD2 covers 8 bases. CDR3 length: 15 amino acids. With V trimmed by 0 bases and J by 6 bases, 4 bases remained unmatched. CDR1 is SGDLS and CDR2 is YYNGEE in the germline V gene. In nucleotides, the CDR3 is TGTGCCAGCAGCGTAGATTCGACTAGCGCCGGGGAGCTGTTTTTT. It specifies CASSVDSTSAGELFF.

The chain combines TRBV4-2 with TRBJ2-7, with 12 bases lining up with TRBD1. J lost 4 bases, V lost 4 bases, and 5 bases had no gene match. CDR3 length: 15 amino acids. The V gene's germline CDR1 is LGHNA and CDR2 YNFKEQ. Here the CDR3 reads CASSPGQGAMYEQYF. In DNA form, the CDR3 reads TGTGCCAGCAGCCCGGGACAGGGGGCGATGTACGAGCAGTACTTC.

The rearrangement uses TRBV29-1 and TRBJ2-7; 7 nucleotides line up with TRBD1. Germline CDR1 SQVTM, CDR2 ANQGSEA. Germline trimming cut 7 bases from V and 0 bases from J; bases unmatched to any gene: 9. The CDR3 is 14 residues long. The CDR3 DNA reads TGCAGCGGGGATCACAGGGGAAACTCCTACGAGCAGTACTTC. Translated: CSGDHRGNSYEQYF.

The chain is built from TRBV7-2 and TRBJ1-2, with TRBD1 matching over 11 bases. This CDR3 has 18 residues. In germline, CDR1 is SGHTA, CDR2 FQGNSA. V lost 5 bases to trimming and J lost 12 bases; unmatched junction nucleotides: 23. The CDR3 is CASSPRRTGGFPRESHTF. CDR3 in DNA: TGTGCCAGCAGCCCGCGGCGGACAGGGGGCTTCCCCCGAGAGAGTCACACCTTC.

The rearrangement links TRBV27 to TRBJ2-1; 13 nucleotides match TRBD2. CDR3 length: 17 amino acids. The V segment lost 5 bases and the J segment 4 bases; nucleotides outside the gene matches: 8. The germline CDR1 and CDR2 sequences are MNHEY and SMNVEV (reference sequence). This chain's CDR3 is CASSGLAGAVGYNEQFF. DNA for the CDR3: TGTGCCAGCAGTGGACTAGCGGGAGCGGTGGGATACAATGAGCAGTTCTTC.